One and the same sample provided the 10 T cell receptor beta chains below, sequenced in a study of human T cells and chemical hapten exposure. Stated time point: patch test 1, 2 weeks after DPC sensitization. Indicated treatment: therapeutic diphenylcyclopropenone sensitization with weekly scalp DPC. Each CDR3 protein gets one entry after TCRdb re-called the RACE reads with MiXCR. The data contain about 81,000 distinct CDR3 sequences, 7.5% to 9.5% of them singletons. The sequenced sample was whole blood, obtained in connection with sensitization to the hapten diphenylcyclopropenone (DPC). These receptors all stem from a woman in her 30s with alopecia areata. Some clones in this sample may be carry-over from other donors' samples.

This clonotype was counted many times. The genes are TRBV6-5 and TRBJ1-6; weak D call: TRBD1 (5 bases). V was trimmed by 0 bases and J by 7 bases, leaving 25 bases between them. Per the germline V gene, CDR1 is MNHEY and CDR2 is SVGAGI. The CDR3 has 20 residues. CDR3 bases: TGTGCCAGCAGTTACTCACCGGCGGGGAACCAGGGCTCGAAAAATTCACCCCTCCACTTT. Protein product: CASSYSPAGNQGSKNSPLHF.

Ten or more counts support this clonotype. The chain is built from TRBV6-6 and TRBJ1-5; D is unresolved. Germline V gene data show CDR1 as MNHNY and CDR2 as SVGAGI (reference sequence). The CDR3 contains 12 residues. Trimming removed 4 bases from V and 3 bases from J, with 4 bases in between. CDR3 protein: CASSWDNQPQHF. The CDR3 DNA is TGTGCCAGCAGTTGGGACAATCAGCCCCAGCATTTT.

This clonotype came up many times. The chain links TRBV20-1 to TRBJ2-1, with D hard to call. The germline V gene encodes CDR1 DFQATT and CDR2 SNEGSKA (reference sequence). Trimming stripped 6 bases from V and 13 bases from J, with 19 bases between. CDR3 length: 12 residues. CDR3: CSAALEERAQFF. The CDR3 DNA reads TGCAGTGCAGCCCTAGAGGAACGTGCACAGTTCTTC.

This clonotype was counted between two and nine times. The gene calls are TRBV7-9 and TRBJ1-1; a possible D gene is TRBD1 (5 bases). The CDR3 loop spans 14 amino acids. Trimming removed 8 bases from V and 6 bases from J, with 19 bases in between. The germline V gene encodes CDR1 SEHNR and CDR2 FQNEAQ (reference sequence). In DNA form, the CDR3 reads TGTGCCAGCTCCCGGAAGGGGCACAGCGCTGAAGCTTTCTTT. Translated, it gives CASSRKGHSAEAFF.

Details on this clonotype: Given a much more abundant clone one base away, this may be a read error. The CDR3 is CAISEGQGNRNSDEQYF. CDR3 nucleotides: TGTGCCATCAGTGAGGGACAGGGAAATCGAAACTCCGACGAGCAGTACTTC. The rearrangement uses TRBV10-3 and TRBJ2-7, with TRBD1 identical over 8 bases. CDR1 and CDR2 from the germline V gene are ENHRY and SYGVKD. The CDR3 sequence is 17 residues long.

This clonotype came up a few times. V and J are TRBV20-1 and TRBJ1-4; maybe TRBD1 (5 bases). The CDR3 runs 15 residues. Between the trimmed V and J ends, which lost 2 bases and 5 bases, there was a span of 15 bases. CDR1 and CDR2 (germline): DFQATT, SNEGSKA (reference sequence). The CDR3 nucleotides are TGCAGTGCTAGACAGGGAGAAGCCAAAAATGAAAAACTGTTTTTT. Its translation: CSARQGEAKNEKLFF.

This clonotype was found many times. J is TRBJ2-3 and V is TRBV2, with 10 positions matching TRBD1. Germline-derived CDR1 and CDR2 are SNHLY and FYNNEI. V gave up 6 bases and J gave up 0 bases; unmatched junction bases: 3. The length of the CDR3 is 15 residues. This CDR3 reads CASRGQGRSTDTQYF. The CDR3 region has the DNA TGTGCCAGCAGGGGACAGGGGAGGAGCACAGATACGCAGTATTTT.

This clonotype has at least ten counts. The rearrangement joins TRBV29-1 to TRBJ2-6; a weak D match, TRBD1 (6 bases). Germline CDR1 SQVTM, CDR2 ANQGSEA. The length of the CDR3 is 14 residues. V was trimmed by 4 bases and J by 4 bases, leaving 11 bases between them. This CDR3 is CSVVMGAGANVLTF. Here the CDR3 DNA reads TGCAGCGTTGTGATGGGGGCAGGGGCCAACGTCCTGACTTTC. Full variable domain (missing parts from reference TRBV29-1 and TRBJ2-6): SAVISQKPSRDICQRGTSLTIQCQVDSQVTMMFWYRQQPGQSLTLIATANQGSEATYESGFVIDKFPISRPNLTFSTLTVSNMSPEDSSIYLCSVVMGAGANVLTFGAGSRLTVL.

Ten or more counts support this clonotype. This chain connects TRBV7-6 to TRBJ2-3, with 9 nucleotides matching TRBD1. This CDR3 spans 17 amino acids. J was trimmed by 6 bases and V by 5 bases; bases with no gene match: 15. The germline gives CDR1 SGHVS, CDR2 FNYEAQ. CDR3 DNA: TGTGCCAGCAGCGACGATACCGGGACAGGGTATTTGGATACGCAGTATTTT. Translated, it gives CASSDDTGTGYLDTQYF.

In its sample, this clonotype was seen many times. The rearrangement links TRBV7-9 to TRBJ1-1, with 7 bases lining up with TRBD1. V dropped 5 bases and J dropped 5; count of bases not matched to a gene: 11. CDR1 and CDR2 (germline): SEHNR, FQNEAQ (reference sequence). The CDR3 length is 15 residues. CDR3 region: CASSPARAGGTEAFF. CDR3 DNA sequence: TGTGCCAGCAGCCCGGCTCGGGCAGGGGGTACTGAAGCTTTCTTT.